This entry lists 30 T cell receptor beta chains sequenced from one sample in a study of CD8+ T cells in alopecia areata. Treatment described: oral pan-JAK inhibitor, 5-10 mg twice daily. Extraction of RNA preceded its reverse transcription into cDNA, which served as the sequencing template. Data came from immunoSEQ multiplex PCR; TCRdb stores just in-frame clones and leaves some out. The sample yields some 170,000 clones, 58% seen once. Sequencing was performed on CD4+ T cells sorted from blood, taken between weeks 55 and 65, from a patient treated with tofacitinib. These receptors all come from a human donor with alopecia areata.

This chain joins TRBV6-1 and TRBJ2-7; no reliable D call. Between the trimmed V and J ends, which lost 1 base and 1 base, there was a span of 11 bases. Germline CDR1 reads MNHNS; CDR2 reads SASEGT. This CDR3 is 15 amino acids long. This chain's CDR3 is CASSEVPDLSYEQYF. The CDR3 DNA sequence: TGTGCCAGCAGTGAAGTTCCGGACCTTTCCTACGAGCAGTACTTC.

CDR3 in DNA: TGTGCCTGGAGCAGAGGCGGCTACGAGCAGTACTTC. This gives the protein CAWSRGGYEQYF. V gene TRBV30 combines with J gene TRBJ2-7; D is undetermined. The CDR3 runs to 12 residues. V was clipped by 3 bases and J by 3 bases, with 9 bases between them. Germline V gives CDR1 GTSNPN, CDR2 SVGIG (reference sequence).

This sequence joins TRBV27 and TRBJ1-2, with 10 bases aligning to TRBD1. V shed 6 bases and J 4 bases; nucleotides not matched to a gene: 5. In germline, CDR1 is MNHEY, CDR2 SMNVEV (reference sequence). The CDR3 sequence is 14 residues long. The CDR3 DNA sequence: TGTGCCAGCAGCTCCGGGACAGGGGCCTATGGCTACACCTTC. Its translation: CASSSGTGAYGYTF.

The chain joins TRBV5-1 to TRBJ2-7, with TRBD1 matching over 12 bases. The J segment lost 4 bases and the V segment lost 4 bases, leaving 6 bases of the junction unmatched. CDR1 is SGHRS and CDR2 is YFSETQ in the germline V gene. This CDR3 is 15 amino acids long. CDR3 protein: CASSQTGQGAYEQYF. The CDR3 DNA is TGCGCCAGCAGCCAAACGGGACAGGGGGCGTACGAGCAGTACTTC. Drawing the rest from reference TRBV5-1 and TRBJ2-7, the complete variable domain is KAGVTQTPRYLIKTRGQQVTLSCSPISGHRSVSWYQQTPGQGLQFLFEYFSETQRNKGNFPGRFSGRQFSNSRSEMNVSTLELGDSALYLCASSQTGQGAYEQYFGPGTRLTVT.

The chain has TRBV15 and TRBJ1-2; D remains ambiguous. V lost 3 bases to trimming and J lost 6 bases, with 8 bases between them. The CDR3 length is 12 residues. From germline, CDR1 is LNHNV and CDR2 YYDKDF (reference sequence). For the CDR3, the DNA is TGTGCCACCAGCAGCAGTGGAGATGGCTACACCTTC. It translates to CATSSSGDGYTF.

A single count supports this clone. V and J are TRBV30 and TRBJ1-4; 7 bases are a match to TRBD1. V shed 4 bases, J shed 5 bases, and the junction held 10 bases outside the gene matches. This CDR3 comprises 15 residues. CDR1 is GTSNPN, CDR2 SVGIG, per germline (reference sequence). The CDR3 loop is CAWKATGTENEKLFF. The CDR3 DNA sequence: TGTGCCTGGAAGGCCACCGGGACAGAAAATGAAAAACTGTTTTTT. The full variable domain, completed using reference TRBV30 and TRBJ1-4, is SQTIHQWPATLVQPVGSPLSLECTVEGTSNPNLYWYRQAAGRGLQLLFYSVGIGQISSEVPQNLSASRPQDRQFILSSKKLLLSDSGFYLCAWKATGTENEKLFFGSGTQLSVL.

This clone turned up a few times. The V and J genes are TRBV30 and TRBJ2-5, with D perhaps matching TRBD1 (5 bases). The CDR3 totals 14 residues. CDR1 and CDR2 from the germline V gene are GTSNPN and SVGIG (reference sequence). Trimming removed 2 bases from V and 5 bases from J, with 15 bases in between. CDR3 bases: TGTGCCTGGAGTCGGATCCCAGGGCGGGAGACCCAGTACTTC. It encodes CAWSRIPGRETQYF.

This clone was observed once. This chain links TRBV6-5 with TRBJ2-6, with TRBD1 matching over 7 bases. The CDR3 is made up of 15 amino acids. The ends lost 6 bases at V and 5 bases at J; junction bases unmatched: 7. Germline CDR1 MNHEY, CDR2 SVGAGI. The CDR3 coding sequence is TGTGCCAGCAGCAAAACGGGACAGCGGGCCAACGTCCTGACTTTC. Amino acids: CASSKTGQRANVLTF.

This clone was observed a few times. The gene calls are TRBV25-1 and TRBJ1-1; D is ambiguous. From germline, CDR1 is MGHDK and CDR2 SYGVNS. Trimming pared 4 bases from V and 0 bases from J, leaving 6 bases between. CDR3 length equals 13 residues. CDR3 sequence reads: CASSAGMNTEAFF. The CDR3 DNA reads as TGTGCCAGCAGTGCGGGAATGAACACTGAAGCTTTCTTT.

The CDR3 here is CASSYSGTPNEKLFF. The CDR3 bases are TGTGCCAGCAGTTACTCGGGGACACCAAATGAAAAACTGTTTTTT. The chain employs TRBV6-6 and TRBJ1-4, with D possibly being TRBD1 (6 bases). V gave up 0 bases and J gave up 5 bases, with 10 bases separating them. Germline CDR1 and CDR2: MNHNY and SVGAGI (reference sequence). The CDR3 contains 15 residues.

This clone was seen more than once but under ten times. V and J are TRBV29-1 and TRBJ2-5, with D tentatively TRBD2 (6 bases). V was clipped by 1 base and J by 2 bases, with 8 bases between them. The germline V gene encodes CDR1 SQVTM and CDR2 ANQGSEA. CDR3 size: 13 residues. The CDR3: CSVEGGVQETQYF. The CDR3 bases are TGCAGCGTTGAAGGGGGGGTTCAAGAGACCCAGTACTTC.

This clone has a handful of counts. CDR3 in DNA: TGTGCCACGCGGTGGGCACTGTGGTACTTC. Its protein is CATRWALWYF. This chain uses TRBV6-7 with TRBJ2-7; D gene unclear. TRBV6-7 belongs to the ORF category, with a function that is uncertain. The CDR3 spans 10 residues. Trimming shortened V by 10 bases and J by 12 bases, and 16 bases separated the two germline ends.

The genes are TRBV14 and TRBJ2-7; D call uncertain. Germline values: CDR1 SGHDN, CDR2 FVKESK. V was clipped by 5 bases and J by 0 bases, with 11 bases between them. This CDR3 contains 14 residues. CDR3 coding DNA: TGTGCCAGCAGCGAAATCTGGAGCTCCTACGAGCAGTACTTC. Its translation is CASSEIWSSYEQYF. Full variable domain (outside the CDR3, taken from reference TRBV14 and TRBJ2-7): EAGVTQFPSHSVIEKGQTVTLRCDPISGHDNLYWYRRVMGKEIKFLLHFVKESKQDESGMPNNRFLAERTGGTYSTLKVQPAELEDSGVYFCASSEIWSSYEQYFGPGTRLTVT.

The chain employs TRBV7-9 and TRBJ2-3; D not certain. Trimming pared 6 bases from V and 6 bases from J, leaving 7 bases between. The CDR3 has 11 amino acids. In germline, CDR1 is SEHNR, CDR2 FQNEAQ (reference sequence). The CDR3 spells CASSRWDTQYF. The CDR3 DNA follows: TGTGCCAGCAGTCGTTGGGATACGCAGTATTTT.

This clone was found a few times. The CDR3 spells CAISPGLRSGNTIYF. DNA of the CDR3: TGTGCCATCAGTCCAGGGCTACGCTCTGGAAACACCATATATTTT. The chain is built from TRBV10-3 and TRBJ1-3; D is perhaps TRBD1 (5 bases). Germline CDR1 reads ENHRY; CDR2 reads SYGVKD. The CDR3 sequence is 15 residues long. V dropped 5 bases and J dropped 0 bases, with 11 bases sitting between them.

This clone was observed once. V is TRBV7-2 and J is TRBJ2-2; D possibly uses TRBD1 or TRBD2 (6 bases each). The V end lost 5 bases, the J end lost 3 bases, and 16 bases lay between the germline ends. The CDR3 is made up of 16 amino acids. Germline values: CDR1 SGHTA, CDR2 FQGNSA. This chain's CDR3 is CASSPRWGAYTGELFF. The DNA for the CDR3 is TGTGCCAGCAGCCCACGCTGGGGGGCCTACACCGGGGAGCTGTTTTTT.

This clone was counted between two and nine times. V is TRBV28 and J is TRBJ1-4; D unresolved. This CDR3 is 12 amino acids long. Germline V gene data show CDR1 as MDHEN and CDR2 as SYDVKM. Trimming stripped 7 bases from V and 8 bases from J, with 11 bases between. CDR3 coding DNA: TGTGCCAGCACCGGGATGGGAGAAAAACTGTTTTTT. It specifies CASTGMGEKLFF.

A few counts support this clone. This chain links TRBV6-5 with TRBJ1-2; weak D call: TRBD1 (6 bases). Germline-derived CDR1 and CDR2 are MNHEY and SVGAGI. The V end was cut by 6 bases, the J end by 4 bases, with 18 bases between. The CDR3 length is 15 residues. The CDR3 DNA follows: TGTGCCAGCAGCCCCCCGGGTGGGACACCCTATGGCTACACCTTC. Amino acid sequence: CASSPPGGTPYGYTF.

V is TRBV6-5 and J is TRBJ2-6; maybe TRBD2 (6 bases). V dropped 2 bases and J dropped 0 bases, with 8 bases sitting between them. Germline assignment: CDR1 MNHEY and CDR2 SVGAGI. The CDR3 consists of 16 residues. In nucleotides, the CDR3 is TGTGCCAGCAGTTACGGCGGGAACTCTGGGGCCAACGTCCTGACTTTC. Amino acid sequence: CASSYGGNSGANVLTF.

The chain has TRBV30 and TRBJ2-2; D unclear. This CDR3 comprises 14 residues. The V gene lost 6 bases and the J gene lost 5 bases, with 16 bases spanning the gap. In germline, CDR1 is GTSNPN, CDR2 SVGIG (reference sequence). For the CDR3, the DNA is TGTGCCTGCAGTTTAACGAGGTCAACCGGGGAGCTGTTTTTT. Protein: CACSLTRSTGELFF.

V gene TRBV6-1 combines with J gene TRBJ1-5, with TRBD1 matching 7 bases. The CDR3 has 14 residues. Losses at the gene ends were 3 bases for V and 7 bases for J; bases not matched to a gene: 6. CDR1 and CDR2 (germline): MNHNS, SASEGT. The CDR3: CASSDTGVGQPQHF. DNA of the CDR3: TGTGCCAGCAGTGATACAGGGGTAGGACAGCCCCAGCATTTT.

This chain links TRBV7-2 with TRBJ2-3; perhaps TRBD1 as D (6 bases). The length of the CDR3 is 14 residues. Looked up from germline, CDR1 is SGHTA and CDR2 is FQGNSA. V lost 5 bases and J 5 bases, leaving 14 bases between the germline ends. The CDR3 region is CASSRDQGRDTQYF. The CDR3 DNA reads as TGTGCCAGCAGCCGGGACCAGGGGAGAGATACGCAGTATTTT.

This chain uses TRBV29-1 with TRBJ2-2; TRBD1 matches at 12 bases. Per germline, CDR1 SQVTM and CDR2 ANQGSEA. Trimming at V came to 6 bases and at J to 3 bases, leaving 8 bases not matched to a gene. The CDR3 contains 16 residues. CDR3 coding DNA: TGCAGCGTCGATCCGGGACAGGGGGCCTACACCGGGGAGCTGTTTTTT. Translated: CSVDPGQGAYTGELFF.

The chain links TRBV14 to TRBJ2-3; tentative D call: TRBD2 (6 bases). In germline, CDR1 is SGHDN, CDR2 FVKESK. The ends were cut back, 5 bases at V and 8 bases at J, with 11 bases in the middle. The CDR3 totals 12 residues. The CDR3 nucleotides read TGTGCCAGCAGCTCAACCGGGGGTACGCAGTATTTT. Its protein product is CASSSTGGTQYF.

The rearrangement joins TRBV30 to TRBJ1-1; D gene unclear. The CDR3 is made up of 15 amino acids. The V end lost 0 bases, the J end lost 1 base, and 12 bases lay between the germline ends. Germline V CDR1 and CDR2: GTSNPN, SVGIG (reference sequence). CDR3 protein: CAWSVRAGSNTEAFF. The CDR3 DNA reads TGTGCCTGGAGTGTAAGGGCCGGGTCGAACACTGAAGCTTTCTTT.

The genes are TRBV4-3 and TRBJ2-3; 11 nucleotides match TRBD2. The CDR3 is 16 amino acids. Germline values: CDR1 LGHNA, CDR2 YSLEER. With 3 bases clipped from V and 2 bases from J, the junction kept 4 bases outside the gene matches. The CDR3 DNA reads TGCGCCAGCAGCCAGTCTAGCGGGGGGTACACAGATACGCAGTATTTT. This gives the protein CASSQSSGGYTDTQYF.

The rearrangement uses TRBV5-4 and TRBJ2-7; 9 bases map to TRBD2. Germline CDR1 reads SGHNT; CDR2 reads YYREEE (reference sequence). This CDR3 has 16 residues. The V gene end was trimmed by 1 base and the J gene end by 3 bases; junction bases not matched to a gene: 8. DNA for the CDR3: TGTGCCAGCAGCTTGATAGGTGCGGGGGGGCACTACGAGCAGTACTTC. Amino acids: CASSLIGAGGHYEQYF. Full variable domain (remainder filled in from reference TRBV5-4 and TRBJ2-7): ETGVTQSPTHLIKTRGQQVTLRCSSQSGHNTVSWYQQALGQGPQFIFQYYREEENGRGNFPPRFSGLQFPNYSSELNVNALELDDSALYLCASSLIGAGGHYEQYFGPGTRLTVT.

The CDR3 nucleotides read TGTGCCAGCAGTTTAGACTGGAATCAGCCCCAGCATTTT. Translated, it gives CASSLDWNQPQHF. The chain is built from TRBV27 and TRBJ1-5, with D hard to call. Germline V gene lookup returns CDR1 MNHEY and CDR2 SMNVEV (reference sequence). CDR3 size: 13 residues. V was pared by 2 bases and J by 4 bases, with 6 bases between.

This clone was detected a few times. The chain links TRBV11-2 to TRBJ1-4; maybe TRBD1 (6 bases). The V gene lost 6 bases and the J gene lost 7 bases, with 18 bases spanning the gap. The CDR3 has 15 residues. Germline loops: CDR1 SGHAT, CDR2 FQNNGV. The CDR3 bases are TGTGCCAGCAGGCGGTGGGGAAGGGGGTCTGAAAAACTGTTTTTT. The encoded protein is CASRRWGRGSEKLFF.

DNA for the CDR3: TGCGCCAGCAGCCCACGGACAGGGGGGGACAATGAGCAGTTCTTC. Its protein product is CASSPRTGGDNEQFF. The chain recombines TRBV4-1 with TRBJ2-1, with TRBD1 matching 10 bases. From germline, CDR1 is MGHRA and CDR2 YSYEKL. The CDR3 length is 15 residues. Germline trimming cut 4 bases from V and 5 bases from J; bases unmatched to any gene: 5.